Listed below are T cell receptor beta chains from one sample, sequenced in a study of cytomegalovirus exposure and HLA in healthy donors. Using immunoSEQ multiplex PCR, the repertoire was profiled, and TCRdb retains in-frame clones only, with some absent. Of 150,000 to 200,000 clones in the sample, around 82% are singletons; the top ten hold approximately 0.98%. The material sequenced was PBMCs. These receptors were obtained from a man aged 25-40 years in good health and CMV-seronegative. CDR3s include the opening cysteine and the closing phenylalanine or tryptophan. D genes are given only for firm matches. Clone size, where shown, is once, few, many, or a class for clones that have expanded.

d_gene	v_gene	j_gene	abundance	CDR3aa	CDR3nt
.	TRBV27	TRBJ1-1	.	CASSPVTEAFF	TGTGCCAGCAGTCCAGTCACTGAAGCTTTCTTT
TRBD2	TRBV5-1	TRBJ2-7	.	CASSRTAGGVVYEQYF	TGCGCCAGCAGCCGAACAGCGGGGGGGGTGGTCTACGAGCAGTACTTC
.	TRBV28	TRBJ2-7	.	CASSPSSFHEQYF	TGTGCCAGCAGTCCCTCGTCGTTCCACGAGCAGTACTTC
TRBD1	TRBV7-3	TRBJ2-2	.	CASSLYRGNTGELFF	TGTGCCAGCAGCTTATACAGGGGTAACACCGGGGAGCTGTTTTTT
.	TRBV7-9	TRBJ2-2	once	CSSSLVPAGYYTGELFF	TGTTCCAGCAGCTTAGTCCCGGCAGGCTATTACACCGGGGAGCTGTTTTTT
TRBD1	TRBV6-5	TRBJ1-6	.	CASSPDRLSSPLHF	TGTGCCAGCAGCCCGGACAGGTTATCTTCACCCCTCCACTTT
.	TRBV7-2	TRBJ2-3	.	CASSLISSRSERADTQYF	TGTGCCAGCAGCTTAATCTCCTCCCGATCTGAGAGGGCAGATACGCAGTATTTT
.	TRBV6-1	TRBJ1-1	.	CASSPSTRWAFF	TGTGCCAGCAGTCCGTCGACACGCTGGGCTTTCTTT
TRBD2	TRBV6-5	TRBJ2-1	once	CASSSSGRALFF	TGTGCCAGCAGTTCCTCGGGGAGGGCGCTGTTCTTC
TRBD1	TRBV19	TRBJ1-1	.	CASRDRGLNTEAFF	TGTGCCAGTAGGGACAGGGGGTTGAACACTGAAGCTTTCTTT
.	TRBV12-5	TRBJ2-5	once	CASGLVTAYETQYF	TGTGCTAGTGGTTTGGTGACAGCTTACGAGACCCAGTACTTC
TRBD1	TRBV5-1	TRBJ1-1	.	CASSRRGVRGRDTEAFF	TGCGCCAGCAGCCGTCGGGGTGTCAGGGGGCGAGACACTGAAGCTTTCTTT
TRBD1	TRBV6-5	TRBJ2-7	.	CASRYHRGREQYF	TGTGCCAGCAGATACCACAGGGGGCGAGAGCAGTACTTC
TRBD2	TRBV6-5	TRBJ2-1	.	CATRGLAGASEQFF	TGTGCCACCCGGGGACTAGCGGGAGCGTCTGAGCAGTTCTTC